Listed below are T cell receptor beta chains from one sample, sequenced in a study of response to subunit inactivated influenza vaccine. Each CDR3 protein is one row after TCRdb ran MiXCR on the RT-PCR reads. Altogether 590,000 or so distinct CDR3 sequences are present, 13% to 15% being singletons, with the ten largest covering 7.5% to 9%. The source was PBMCs from blood, collected roughly 2 weeks before vaccination. These receptors were taken from a man aged 45-65 years who received an inactivated influenza vaccine. Both conserved end residues are part of each CDR3. Fields, in order: V gene, J gene, CDR3 length, D gene, clone size, CDR3 DNA, CDR3 protein. The D gene is left open where the match is weak. Clone size is stated in some rows and not others, as once, few, many or a class when expanded.

>TRBV20-1|TRBJ2-1|10|NA|NA
TGCAGTGCCTATCTCCGGGAGCAGTTCTTC
CSAYLREQFF
>TRBV28|TRBJ1-6|15|TRBD1|few
TGTGCCAGCAGAAACCTAGGACAGGGCGCGACACCCCTCCACTTT
CASRNLGQGATPLHF
>TRBV27|TRBJ2-5|15|TRBD1|NA
TGTGCCAGCAGTGTAAACAGGGGATACCAAGAGACCCAGTACTTC
CASSVNRGYQETQYF
>TRBV5-8|TRBJ1-1|15|TRBD1|few
TGTGCCAGCAAAACAGGGGGCACTCTGAACACTGAAGCTTTCTTT
CASKTGGTLNTEAFF
>TRBV12-3/TRBV12-4|TRBJ1-2|15|TRBD1|NA
TGTGCCAGCAGTTTTGGGACAGGGGCGAACTATGGCTACACCTTC
CASSFGTGANYGYTF
>TRBV15|TRBJ2-3|12|NA|few
TGTGCCACCAGCAGAGATCGGGCTACGCAGTATTTT
CATSRDRATQYF
>TRBV20-1|TRBJ2-4|15|TRBD2|NA
TGCAGTGCTACTAGCGGGAGATTGGGCAAAAACATTCAGTACTTC
CSATSGRLGKNIQYF
>TRBV5-1|TRBJ1-6|12|NA|NA
TGCGCCAGCAGCGACAGTAATTCACCCCTCCACTTT
CASSDSNSPLHF
>TRBV12-3/TRBV12-4|TRBJ2-5|13|TRBD2|NA
TGTGCCAGCCTAGCGGGGGGGCGAGAGACCCAGTACTTC
CASLAGGRETQYF
>TRBV6-1|TRBJ1-6|14|NA|NA
TGTGCCAGCACGGGGCGCTCCTATAATTCACCCCTCCACTTT
CASTGRSYNSPLHF
>TRBV12-3/TRBV12-4|TRBJ1-3|16|TRBD1|NA
TGTGCCAGCAGAGCCGGGACAGAGATCTCTGGAAACACCATATATTTT
CASRAGTEISGNTIYF
>TRBV5-1|TRBJ1-5|15|TRBD1|few
TGCGCCAGCAGCTCGGGACAGGGGCAGAATCAGCCCCAGCATTTT
CASSSGQGQNQPQHF
>TRBV4-3|TRBJ2-5|15|TRBD2|NA
TGCGCCAGCAGCCAAGCCGGGACTAGCCCCCCAACCCAGTACTTC
CASSQAGTSPPTQYF
>TRBV5-1|TRBJ1-4|14|TRBD1|NA
TGCGCCAGCAGCTCCCAGGGGGAGAATGAAAAACTGTTTTTT
CASSSQGENEKLFF
>TRBV4-2|TRBJ2-2|17|TRBD2|few
TGTGCCAGCAGCCAAGCAAGTACTAGCGCAAACACCGGGGAGCTGTTTTTT
CASSQASTSANTGELFF
>TRBV29-1|TRBJ2-3|14|NA|many
TGCAGCGCATCAGGGGGGGGGCCTGCAGATACGCAGTATTTT
CSASGGGPADTQYF
>TRBV20-1|TRBJ2-5|17|TRBD2|NA
TGCAGTGCTAGAGATCTGACTAGCGGGACGTACCAAGAGACCCAGTACTTC
CSARDLTSGTYQETQYF
>TRBV6-5|TRBJ1-4|15|NA|once
TGTGCCAGCAGTTACGGGCAGCAACTTAATGAAAAACTGTTTTTT
CASSYGQQLNEKLFF
>TRBV5-1|TRBJ2-1|17|TRBD2|many
TGCGCCAGCAGCGGGGGACTAGCGGGGGGCCCCTACAATGAGCAGTTCTTC
CASSGGLAGGPYNEQFF
>TRBV29-1|TRBJ2-5|14|TRBD1|NA
TGCAGCGTTCCGGGACAGGGGGCCCGAGAGACCCAGTACTTC
CSVPGQGARETQYF
>TRBV11-2|TRBJ2-6|16|NA|few
TGTGCCAGCAGCTTAGATTTGACAGCTGGGGCCAACGTCCTGACTTTC
CASSLDLTAGANVLTF
>TRBV4-3|TRBJ1-3|13|NA|NA
TGCGCCAGCAGCCAAGCCCGCAGAAACACCATATATTTT
CASSQARRNTIYF
>TRBV20-1|TRBJ2-7|14|NA|NA
TGCAGTGCTAGAGTCCCCCCAGGGAACTACGAGCAGTACTTC
CSARVPPGNYEQYF
>TRBV3-1|TRBJ2-3|17|TRBD2|few
TGTGCCAGCAGCCGTGGACTAGCGGGAAAGGGGACAGATACGCAGTATTTT
CASSRGLAGKGTDTQYF
>TRBV24-1|TRBJ2-1|14|NA|once
TGTGCCACCAGTTCCGGAGGCTCCTACAATGAGCAGTTCTTC
CATSSGGSYNEQFF
>TRBV6-2/TRBV6-3|TRBJ2-7|13|TRBD2|few
TGTGCCAGCAGACTAGCGGGAGGTCGCGAGCAGTACTTC
CASRLAGGREQYF
>TRBV27|TRBJ2-3|15|TRBD2|NA
TGTGCCAGGCGACTAGCGGGGGCTAGCACAGATACGCAGTATTTT
CARRLAGASTDTQYF
>TRBV20-1|TRBJ1-5|14|TRBD1|few
TGCAGTGCCTCGACAGGGGGCGCGGGTCAGCCCCAGCATTTT
CSASTGGAGQPQHF
>TRBV3-1|TRBJ2-7|15|TRBD1|NA
TGTGCCAGCAGCCAAGAGGGGACAGGCAGTTTCGAGCAGTACTTC
CASSQEGTGSFEQYF
>TRBV3-1|TRBJ2-7|15|NA|many
TGTGCCAGCAGCCAAGATCTGCAGGGGTCCTACGAGCAGTACTTC
CASSQDLQGSYEQYF
>TRBV28|TRBJ2-6|18|TRBD1|NA
TGTGCCAGCAGCACACTGACAGGGGGAAACTCTGGGGCCAACGTCCTGACTTTC
CASSTLTGGNSGANVLTF
>TRBV5-6|TRBJ2-5|13|NA|NA
TGTGCCAGCGGGGCCATTTCCCTCGAGACCCAGTACTTC
CASGAISLETQYF
>TRBV4-3|TRBJ2-5|17|TRBD2|NA
TGCGCCAGCAGCCAAGCCCGGACTAGCGGGAGTCTAGAGACCCAGTACTTC
CASSQARTSGSLETQYF
>TRBV5-1|TRBJ1-5|15|NA|NA
TGCGCCAGCAGACCAACAACGGCAGATAATCAGCCCCAGCATTTT
CASRPTTADNQPQHF
>TRBV19|TRBJ2-3|18|NA|NA
TGTGCCAGTAAAGGCTCACTTCGTCGTTTGACAGACCAAGATACGCAGTATTTT
CASKGSLRRLTDQDTQYF
>TRBV7-8|TRBJ1-4|15|NA|NA
TGTGCCAGCAGCTTAGGGCAGTGGGTGGAAGAAAAACTGTTTTTT
CASSLGQWVEEKLFF
>TRBV6-1|TRBJ1-2|15|TRBD1|few
TGTGCCAGCAGTGCGCATTCCGGGACAGGGTATGGCTACACCTTC
CASSAHSGTGYGYTF
>TRBV7-2|TRBJ2-2|15|TRBD2|NA
TGTGCCAGCAGCCCGGGACTAGCGGTCGTCGGGGAGCTGTTTTTT
CASSPGLAVVGELFF
>TRBV6-2/TRBV6-3|TRBJ2-4|18|NA|NA
TGTGCCAGCAGTTACTCTCCCGTCGGGGGGCGAGCCAAAAACATTCAGTACTTC
CASSYSPVGGRAKNIQYF
>TRBV2|TRBJ2-7|16|NA|few
TGTGCCAGCAGAACCCTCCGGGACATCGACTCCTACGAGCAGTACTTC
CASRTLRDIDSYEQYF
>TRBV20-1|TRBJ2-2|16|TRBD2|few
TGCAGTGCTAGAGGGGGACTAGCGGGGCGCACCGGGGAGCTGTTTTTT
CSARGGLAGRTGELFF
>TRBV29-1|TRBJ2-7|12|TRBD1|many
TGCAGCGTTGGTGACAGGGCCTACGAGCAGTACTTC
CSVGDRAYEQYF
>TRBV28|TRBJ1-1|14|NA|NA
TGTGCCAGCAGTCCCCCCGTGGATAACACTGAAGCTTTCTTT
CASSPPVDNTEAFF
>TRBV12-3/TRBV12-4|TRBJ2-1|13|TRBD2|many
TGTGCCACCGGGACTAGCGCCTCGAATGAGCAGTTCTTC
CATGTSASNEQFF
>TRBV19|TRBJ2-6|16|TRBD1|few
TGTGCCAGTAGTAGGGACAGGGACTCTGGGGCCAACGTCCTGACTTTC
CASSRDRDSGANVLTF
>TRBV29-1|TRBJ2-3|14|NA|few
TGCAGCGGAGTACCTTGGGCGGGCACAGATACGCAGTATTTT
CSGVPWAGTDTQYF
>TRBV5-1|TRBJ1-4|17|NA|NA
TGCGCCAGCAGCCTGGATCCTTCAGGGGAAATCGGTGAAAAACTGTTTTTT
CASSLDPSGEIGEKLFF
>TRBV20-1|TRBJ2-1|17|TRBD2|NA
TGCAGTGCTAGAGCCCCGATAAGCGGGGTCTCCTACAATGAGCAGTTCTTC
CSARAPISGVSYNEQFF
>TRBV4-2|TRBJ2-1|16|TRBD2|NA
TGTGCCAGCAGCCAAGATTACGGGGGGGCCTACAATGAGCAGTTCTTC
CASSQDYGGAYNEQFF
>TRBV5-6|TRBJ2-2|15|TRBD1|NA
TGTGCCAGCAGCCCCCTTGACAGGGAACCCGGGGAGCTGTTTTTT
CASSPLDREPGELFF
>TRBV5-4|TRBJ2-4|15|NA|NA
TGTGCCAGCAGCTTGGGGGGGGGGCAACCCAACATTCAGTACTTC
CASSLGGGQPNIQYF